This T cell receptor (beta chain) is drawn from a study of cytomegalovirus exposure and HLA in healthy donors. Comments on this clone: What it binds is not known.

Whole-study results and caveats: V- and J-gene trimming of TCR beta was linked (in a later analysis) to a missense DCLRE1C variant. 87-base-pair reads could not separate some V segments, including TRBV6-2 and TRBV6-3. Cytomegalovirus association was listed for around 180 TCR beta chains.

The trim removed 4 bases at V and 0 bases at J, leaving 6 bases unmatched. CDR3 length: 16 residues. Per germline, CDR1 KGHSH and CDR2 LQKENI. 60 Vbeta and 13 Jbeta primers were used in PCR. The method was immunoSEQ multiplex PCR; TCRdb's version includes in-frame clones alone and lacks a portion of them. The repertoire holds over 110,000 clones, with around three quarters as singletons. The sequence was collected from a young woman in good health and CMV-seropositive. The specimen sequenced was PBMCs. V and J are TRBV18 and TRBJ1-1, with TRBD1 matching over 9 bases. The CDR3: CASSREQGAMNTEAFF. CDR3 DNA sequence: TGTGCCAGCTCACGGGAACAGGGGGCAATGAACACTGAAGCTTTCTTT.